This T cell receptor beta chain was documented in a study of cytomegalovirus exposure and HLA in healthy donors. Of note for this clone: As yet, its antigen is unknown.

Study findings and constraints: TRBV6-2, TRBV6-3 and other indistinguishable V segments were excluded.

Both 60 Vbeta primers and 13 Jbeta primers went into the PCR. Clones were sequenced by immunoSEQ multiplex PCR, and TCRdb holds only the in-frame ones, with some missing. The repertoire holds 100,000 to 150,000 clones, with approximately 77% as singletons. The CDR3 runs 16 residues. The germline V and J ends were trimmed by 0 bases and 6 bases, with 15 bases remaining between them. Germline lookup yields CDR1 SGDLS and CDR2 YYNGEE. Source material: PBMCs. The TCR was taken from a woman in her 40s in good health and CMV-seronegative. The chain joins TRBV9 to TRBJ2-2, with a possible D match to TRBD2 (6 bases). For the CDR3, the DNA is TGTGCCAGCAGCGTAGTCGAGGGGAGGTGGGCCGGGGAGCTGTTTTTT. Its protein product is CASSVVEGRWAGELFF.